This T cell receptor beta chain was recovered during a study of OX40 agonist ivuxolimab in advanced cancers. CDR3 length: 15 residues. Germline V gene lookup returns CDR1 MDHEN and CDR2 SYDVKM. V lost 8 bases to trimming and J lost 7 bases; unmatched junction nucleotides: 11. The method was immunoSEQ multiplex PCR; TCRdb's version includes in-frame clones alone and lacks a portion of them. The data show about 12,000 clones, with roughly three quarters seen just once and approximately 30% held by the top ten. By frequency in the sample, this clone is medium-sized. This receptor was obtained from an adult with an advanced solid tumor such as melanoma, head and neck, liver or kidney cancer. The sequences come from CD4+ or CD8+ T cells sorted from blood, collected in a trial of the OX40 agonist ivuxolimab. This chain links TRBV28 with TRBJ2-2; TRBD2 aligns across 9 bases. The CDR3 bases are TGTGCCAGCTTTCCCAGCGGGGGGTTAGGCGGGGAGCTGTTTTTT. It is translated as CASFPSGGLGGELFF.